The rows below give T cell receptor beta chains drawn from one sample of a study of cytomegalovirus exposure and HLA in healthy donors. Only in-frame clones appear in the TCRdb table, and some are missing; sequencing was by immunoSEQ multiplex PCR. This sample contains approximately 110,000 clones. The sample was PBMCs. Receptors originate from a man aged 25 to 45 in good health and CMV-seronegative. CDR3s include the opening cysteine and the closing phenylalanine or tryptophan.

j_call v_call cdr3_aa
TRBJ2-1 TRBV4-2 CASSQSGTGGLYNEQFF
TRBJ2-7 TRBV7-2 CASSLGTSGVAYEQYF
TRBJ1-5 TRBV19 CASRPTGAGNQPQHF
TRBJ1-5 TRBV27 CASSGTPPGTVRNQPQHF
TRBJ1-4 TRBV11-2 CASSLGASGGGEKLFF
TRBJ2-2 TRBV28 CASHTNTGELFF
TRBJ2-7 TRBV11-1 CASSSDLFYEQYF
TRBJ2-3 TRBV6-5 CASSYMAVSTDTQYF
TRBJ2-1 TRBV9 CASSQKGRLNEQFF
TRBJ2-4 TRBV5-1 CASSPPRGGGIQYF
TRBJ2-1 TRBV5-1 CASSLGGMNEQFF
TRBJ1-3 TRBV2 CASSLQGTSGNTIYF
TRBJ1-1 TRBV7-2 CASSFLGQGAVTEAFF
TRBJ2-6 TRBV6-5 CASTPGGGANVLTF
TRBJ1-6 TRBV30 CAWRVGQSSPLHF
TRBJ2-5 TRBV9 CASSVNFQETQYF
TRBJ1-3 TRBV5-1 CASSAGDLSGNTIYF
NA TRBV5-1 CASSLQGPYEQYF
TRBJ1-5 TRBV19 CASSLTGWHQPQHF
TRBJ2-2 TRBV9 CASSGDRGGTGELFF
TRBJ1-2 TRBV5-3 CARSLNRALNYGYTF
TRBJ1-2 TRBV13 CASSSWWQDYGYTF
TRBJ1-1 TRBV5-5 CASSLNGVNTEAFF
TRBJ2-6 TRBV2 CASSKGGTGGSGANVLTF
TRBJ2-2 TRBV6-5 CASSRGFANTGELFF
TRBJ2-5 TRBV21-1 CASSRLGLADPQETQYF
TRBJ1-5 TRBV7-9 CASSLAGTDNQPQHF
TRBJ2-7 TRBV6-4 CASSHTADSPLGEQYF
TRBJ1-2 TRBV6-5 CASLRGVGSPYGYTF
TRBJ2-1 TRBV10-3 CAIGQGGGLNEQFF
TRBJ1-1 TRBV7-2 CASSFRPGSINTEAFF
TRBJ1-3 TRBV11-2 CASSRGWGNTIYF
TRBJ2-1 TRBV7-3 CASSLGLAEVGEQFF
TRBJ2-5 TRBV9 CASSVQGRGQETQYF
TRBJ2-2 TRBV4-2 CASSQTSGGAGELFF
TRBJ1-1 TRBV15 CATSREVTRGAFF
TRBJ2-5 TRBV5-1 CASSRGLAGETQYF
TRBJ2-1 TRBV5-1 CASSLTVRGANNEQFF
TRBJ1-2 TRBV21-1 CASSYDRVRDYGYTF
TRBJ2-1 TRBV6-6 CASSYPGQGGNEQFF
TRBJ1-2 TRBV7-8 CASSSSGYGYTF
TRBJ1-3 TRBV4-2 CASSQDLRSGANTIYF
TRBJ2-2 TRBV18 CASSPRTGNTGELFF
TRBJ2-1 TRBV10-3 CAISGIAGGQNEQFF
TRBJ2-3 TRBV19 CASASGKILEDTQYF
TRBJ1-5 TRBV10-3 CAISEGAGPEPQHF
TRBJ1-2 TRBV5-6 CASWEQGNYGYTF
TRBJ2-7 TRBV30 CAWSPGGQGYYEQYF
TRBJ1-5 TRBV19 CASSTWTDYQPQHF
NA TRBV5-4 CASSPGQGGSGYEQYF
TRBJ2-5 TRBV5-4 CASSWPGTSGGETQYF
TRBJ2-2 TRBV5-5 CASSLAYGGAQGTGELFF
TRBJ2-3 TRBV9 CASSPRGGGTSTDTQYF
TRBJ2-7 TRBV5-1 CASSSEGGVYEQYF